Sequencing of this TCR beta chain was carried out in a study of blood T cell repertoires in COVID-19. Looking at the study overall: T cells, B-cell-depleted T cells, or PBMCs provided the cDNA or gDNA that served as material.

The data were produced by immunoSEQ multiplex PCR, yet TCRdb's version contains in-frame clones alone and is incomplete. There are 100,000 to 150,000 clones in the sample; 75% to 90% occur only once, and around 3% lies in the top ten. The Seattle patients, enrolled during active infection, were followed longitudinally. Germline values: CDR1 SEHNR, CDR2 FQNEAQ (reference sequence). CDR3 size: 16 residues. The V and J ends lost 5 bases and 0 bases, in that order; junction bases with no gene match: 9. The chain links TRBV7-9 to TRBJ1-1, with 7 bases identical to TRBD1. Sequences were obtained from peripheral blood. The receptor was isolated from a woman older than 75 with COVID-19, enrolled during active disease. The DNA for the CDR3 is TGTGCCAGCAGCCTACCCGGGGGACAGTTGAACACTGAAGCTTTCTTT. It is translated as CASSLPGGQLNTEAFF.